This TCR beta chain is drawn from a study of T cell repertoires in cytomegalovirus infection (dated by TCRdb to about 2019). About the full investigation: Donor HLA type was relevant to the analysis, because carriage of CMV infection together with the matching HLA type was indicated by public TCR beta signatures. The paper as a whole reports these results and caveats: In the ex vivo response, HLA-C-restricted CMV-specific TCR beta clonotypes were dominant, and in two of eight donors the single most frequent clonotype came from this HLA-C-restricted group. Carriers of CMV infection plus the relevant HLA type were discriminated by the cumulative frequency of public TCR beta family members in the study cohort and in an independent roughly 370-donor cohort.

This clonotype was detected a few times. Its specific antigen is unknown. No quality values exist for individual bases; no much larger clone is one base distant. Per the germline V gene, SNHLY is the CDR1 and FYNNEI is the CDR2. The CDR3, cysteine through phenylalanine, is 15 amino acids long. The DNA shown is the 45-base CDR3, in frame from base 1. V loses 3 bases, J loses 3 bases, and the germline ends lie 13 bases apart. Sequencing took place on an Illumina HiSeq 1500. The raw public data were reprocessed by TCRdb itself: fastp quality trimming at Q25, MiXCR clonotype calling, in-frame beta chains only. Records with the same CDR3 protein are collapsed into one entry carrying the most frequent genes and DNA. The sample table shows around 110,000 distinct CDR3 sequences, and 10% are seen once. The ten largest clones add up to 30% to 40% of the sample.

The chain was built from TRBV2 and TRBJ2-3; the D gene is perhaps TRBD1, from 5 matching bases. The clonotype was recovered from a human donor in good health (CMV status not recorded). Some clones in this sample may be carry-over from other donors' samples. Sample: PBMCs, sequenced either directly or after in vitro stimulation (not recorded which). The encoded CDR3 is CASSEIRVVTDTQYF. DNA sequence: TGTGCCAGCAGTGAGATCAGGGTGGTTACAGATACGCAGTATTTT.